This T cell receptor (beta chain) originates from a study of long-term antiretroviral therapy in people with HIV. Of note for this clone: Its antigen is unidentified.

V shed 8 bases and J 2 bases; nucleotides not matched to a gene: 10. The CDR3 has 15 amino acids. The V gene's germline CDR1 is SNHLY and CDR2 FYNNEI. Study results and limitations: ART adherence, viral resistance and therapy changes were undocumented.

The run of the v3.0 immunoSEQ assay was at survey level. This table comes from immunoSEQ multiplex PCR, and its TCRdb copy is limited to in-frame clones, with some not included. The sample contains approximately 30,000 clones, 84% of which appear only once. The clonotype originates from a man between 18 and 29 years old with HIV. This chain uses TRBV2 with TRBJ2-3, with 7 bases aligning to TRBD1. The input for sequencing was unsorted PBMCs, taken 0.4 years after starting antiretroviral therapy. The CDR3 sequence: CASADRYESTDTQYF. CDR3 coding DNA: TGTGCCAGCGCGGACAGGTACGAGTCCACAGATACGCAGTATTTT.